The T cell receptor beta chain described here comes from a study of OX40 agonist ivuxolimab in advanced cancers. Method: immunoSEQ multiplex PCR; TCRdb's copy keeps in-frame clones and lacks some. The data hold about 69,000 clones, with roughly 90% observed a single time. Study observations and caveats: Low normalized T-cell clonal expansion was additionally recorded for some nonresponders.

Germline CDR1 LNHNV, CDR2 YYDKDF (reference sequence). This CDR3 is 14 amino acids long. V was shortened by 1 base and J by 9 bases, with 13 bases between the two germline ends. Points on this clone: As yet, its antigen is unknown.

This chain uses TRBV15 with TRBJ1-3; unclear D gene. This receptor was obtained from an adult with an advanced solid tumor such as melanoma, head and neck, liver or kidney cancer. Sequences were derived from CD4+ or CD8+ T cells sorted from blood, sampled in a trial of the OX40 agonist ivuxolimab. The CDR3 DNA sequence: TGTGCCACCAGCAGAGTGTCTCAGGTTTCCACCATATATTTT. The encoded protein is CATSRVSQVSTIYF.